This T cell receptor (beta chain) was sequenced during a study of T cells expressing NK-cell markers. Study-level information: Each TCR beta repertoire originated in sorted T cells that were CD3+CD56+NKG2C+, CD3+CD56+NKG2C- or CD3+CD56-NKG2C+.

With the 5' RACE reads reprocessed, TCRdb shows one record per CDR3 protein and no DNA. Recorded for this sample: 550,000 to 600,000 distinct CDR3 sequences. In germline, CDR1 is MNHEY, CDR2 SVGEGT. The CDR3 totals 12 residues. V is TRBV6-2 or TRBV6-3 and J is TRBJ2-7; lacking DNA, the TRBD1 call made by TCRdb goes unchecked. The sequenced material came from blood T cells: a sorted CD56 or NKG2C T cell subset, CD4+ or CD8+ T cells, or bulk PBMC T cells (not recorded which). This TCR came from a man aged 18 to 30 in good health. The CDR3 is CASSHGGREQYF.